This note documents a single TCR beta chain sequence. This record comes from a study of PD-L1 blockade in urothelial cancer. The CDR3 is made up of 20 amino acids. The V gene end was trimmed by 3 bases and the J gene end by 0 bases; junction bases not matched to a gene: 17. Germline V gene sequence: CDR1 LNHNV, CDR2 YYDKDF (reference sequence). Time point indicated: pretreatment peripheral blood. TCRdb's table, derived via immunoSEQ multiplex PCR, lists solely in-frame clones and lacks some. This sample yields about 79,000 clones, of which roughly 86% are seen a single time; under 15% belongs to the top ten.

The material was PBMCs, obtained around atezolizumab (anti-PD-L1) treatment. The chain employs TRBV15 and TRBJ2-3, with 8 bases aligning to TRBD2. The clonotype comes from a man between 60 and 70 years old with urothelial cancer. The CDR3: CATSRDIGTRYTRSTDTQYF. DNA of the CDR3: TGTGCCACCAGCAGGGACATCGGGACTAGATATACGCGTAGCACAGATACGCAGTATTTT.